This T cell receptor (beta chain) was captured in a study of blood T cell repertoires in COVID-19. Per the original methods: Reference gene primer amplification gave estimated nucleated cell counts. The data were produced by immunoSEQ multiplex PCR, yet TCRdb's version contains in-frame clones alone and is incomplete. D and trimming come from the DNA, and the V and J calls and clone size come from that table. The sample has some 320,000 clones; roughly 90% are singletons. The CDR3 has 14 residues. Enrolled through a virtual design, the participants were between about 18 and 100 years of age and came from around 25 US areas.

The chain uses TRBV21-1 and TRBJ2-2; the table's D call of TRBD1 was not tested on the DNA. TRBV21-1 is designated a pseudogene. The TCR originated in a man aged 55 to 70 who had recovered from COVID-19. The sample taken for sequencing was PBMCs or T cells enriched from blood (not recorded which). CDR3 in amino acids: CASSKSANTGELFF. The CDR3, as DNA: TGTGCCAGCAGCAAATCAGCGAACACCGGGGAGCTGTTTTTT.